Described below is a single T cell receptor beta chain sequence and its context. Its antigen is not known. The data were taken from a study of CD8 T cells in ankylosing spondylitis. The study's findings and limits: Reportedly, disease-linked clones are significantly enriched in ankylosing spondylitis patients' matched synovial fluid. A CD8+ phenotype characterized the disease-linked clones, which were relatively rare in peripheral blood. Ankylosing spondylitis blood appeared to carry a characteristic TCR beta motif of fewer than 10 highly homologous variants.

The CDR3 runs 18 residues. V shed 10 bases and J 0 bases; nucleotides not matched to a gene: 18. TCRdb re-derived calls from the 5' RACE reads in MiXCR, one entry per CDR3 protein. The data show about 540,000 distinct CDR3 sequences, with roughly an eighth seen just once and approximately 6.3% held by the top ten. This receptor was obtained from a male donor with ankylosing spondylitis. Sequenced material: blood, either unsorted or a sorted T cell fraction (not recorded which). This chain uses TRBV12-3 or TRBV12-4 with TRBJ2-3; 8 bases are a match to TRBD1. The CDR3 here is CAISLGQGALASTDTQYF. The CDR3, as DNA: TGTGCCATCAGCCTGGGGCAGGGGGCCCTAGCTAGCACAGATACGCAGTATTTT.